Each of the 26 T cell receptor beta chains below was sequenced from the same sample in a study of blood T cells in healthy people across ages. The authors ran a second PCR of 7 to 11 cycles using a sample-barcoded 5' primer and a J-beta primer mix. One entry per CDR3 protein, called by TCRdb with MiXCR from the 5' RACE reads. The table records 700,000 or so distinct CDR3 sequences, about a fifth of them present only once. The sequenced material came from blood. These receptors were obtained from a man aged 70-80 years in good health.

This clonotype occurred a few times. V and J are TRBV6-2 or TRBV6-3 and TRBJ2-1, with 10 bases aligning to TRBD2. Germline V gives CDR1 MNHEY, CDR2 SVGEGT. Germline trimming cut 7 bases from V and 4 bases from J; bases unmatched to any gene: 7. This CDR3 contains 15 residues. CDR3 sequence reads: CASTLAGIRYNEQFF. CDR3 bases: TGTGCCAGCACACTAGCGGGGATCCGTTACAATGAGCAGTTCTTC.

This chain uses TRBV6-5 with TRBJ1-5; D remains ambiguous. This CDR3 is built from 13 residues. Trimming pared 5 bases from V and 5 bases from J, leaving 10 bases between. The germline CDR1 and CDR2 sequences are MNHEY and SVGAGI. The CDR3 here is CASSRSSDQPQHF. CDR3 nucleotide sequence: TGTGCCAGCAGTAGGAGTAGTGATCAGCCCCAGCATTTT.

The J gene is TRBJ2-3, the V gene TRBV20-1, with D hard to call. Germline V gives CDR1 DFQATT, CDR2 SNEGSKA (reference sequence). The ends were cut back, 2 bases at V and 1 base at J, with 10 bases in the middle. This CDR3 region has 14 residues. The CDR3 reads CSARRQGGTDTQYF. CDR3 in DNA: TGCAGTGCTAGAAGACAAGGAGGCACAGATACGCAGTATTTT.

The chain has TRBV3-1 and TRBJ2-7; maybe TRBD2 (6 bases). Germline CDR1 is LGHDT and CDR2 is YNNKEL (reference sequence). The V gene lost 1 base and the J gene lost 4 bases, with 8 bases spanning the gap. CDR3 length equals 13 residues. The CDR3 sequence: CASSQGRVYEQYF. In DNA form, the CDR3 reads TGTGCCAGCAGCCAAGGGAGGGTTTACGAGCAGTACTTC.

Only a few counts were recorded for this clonotype. The CDR3 DNA reads TGTGCCAGCAGCCCCCTTGACAGGGACTACAATGAGCAGTTCTTC. This encodes CASSPLDRDYNEQFF. This sequence joins TRBV13 and TRBJ2-7, with 7 bases matching TRBD1. The J call may be in error: the DNA end matches TRBJ2-1 better. The germline gives CDR1 PRHDT, CDR2 FYEKMQ (reference sequence). The CDR3 loop spans 15 amino acids.

CDR3 region: CASSPGPSTNYGYTF. The CDR3 DNA is TGTGCCAGCAGCCCGGGACCGAGTACTAACTATGGCTACACCTTC. V gene TRBV3-1 combines with J gene TRBJ1-2, with a weak D call TRBD1 (5 bases). Trimming stripped 4 bases from V and 0 bases from J, with 12 bases between. Germline loops: CDR1 LGHDT, CDR2 YNNKEL (reference sequence). The CDR3 runs to 15 residues.

V and J are TRBV6-2 or TRBV6-3 and TRBJ2-7; D remains unclear. The J call may be wrong; the DNA end is better matched by TRBJ2-1. The CDR3 loop spans 16 amino acids. Germline CDR1 is MNHEY and CDR2 is SVGEGT. The CDR3 DNA reads TGTGCCAGCCGACGATGGTCGCGGAGCTCCTACAATGAGCAGTTCTTC. Amino acid sequence: CASRRWSRSSYNEQFF.

The rearrangement uses TRBV6-6 and TRBJ2-1; the match to TRBD2 covers 7 bases. CDR3 length: 16 residues. Germline V gives CDR1 MNHNY, CDR2 SVGAGI (reference sequence). V lost 4 bases and J lost 2; bases outside the gene matches: 8. The CDR3 DNA reads TGTGCCAGCAGTTTCCGTAGCGGGTCGGCCTACAATGAGCAGTTCTTC. It translates to CASSFRSGSAYNEQFF.

The chain couples TRBV28 to TRBJ1-4; TRBD1 might be the D (5 bases). Trimming left V 1 base short and J 10 bases short, with 16 bases between. The CDR3 has 15 amino acids. The germline CDR1 and CDR2 sequences are MDHEN and SYDVKM. CDR3 region: CASSLSGGIVGKLFF. The CDR3, as DNA: TGTGCCAGCAGTTTATCTGGGGGAATAGTTGGAAAACTGTTTTTT. The full variable domain, in which reference TRBV28 and TRBJ1-4 provide the parts outside the CDR3, is DVKVTQSSRYLVKRTGEKVFLECVQDMDHENMFWYRQDPGLGLRLIYFSYDVKMKEKGDIPEGYSVSREKKERFSLILESASTNQTSMYLCASSLSGGIVGKLFFGSGTQLSVL.

This clonotype was seen many times. V gene TRBV11-2 combines with J gene TRBJ1-1, with D uncertain. With 2 bases removed from V and 1 base from J, the gap between germline ends came to 5 bases. The V gene's germline CDR1 is SGHAT and CDR2 FQNNGV. CDR3 length: 13 residues. The CDR3 DNA sequence: TGTGCCAGCAGCTTAACCTCGAACACTGAAGCTTTCTTT. Its translation: CASSLTSNTEAFF.

This rearrangement joins TRBV20-1 to TRBJ2-4; D uncertain. Germline V gene lookup returns CDR1 DFQATT and CDR2 SNEGSKA (reference sequence). Trimming cost V 4 bases and J 1 base, with 11 bases left between them. This CDR3 region has 14 residues. The CDR3 DNA sequence: TGCAGTGCTATTTATGGTCTGGCCAAAAACATTCAGTACTTC. It encodes CSAIYGLAKNIQYF.

This clonotype was counted at least ten times. The DNA of the CDR3 is TGTGCCAGCAGCTTAGCGCTCATAGCATCAGATACGCAGTATTTT. This sequence encodes CASSLALIASDTQYF. The chain carries TRBV7-9 and TRBJ2-3; D uncertain. Germline CDR1 is SEHNR and CDR2 is FQNEAQ (reference sequence). The length of the CDR3 is 15 residues. Trimming cost V 0 bases and J 4 bases, with 11 bases left between them. Full variable domain (outside the CDR3, taken from reference TRBV7-9 and TRBJ2-3): DTGVSQNPRHKITKRGQNVTFRCDPISEHNRLYWYRQTLGQGPEFLTYFQNEAQLEKSRLLSDRFSAERPKGSFSTLEIQRTEQGDSAMYLCASSLALIASDTQYFGPGTRLTVL.

This clonotype came up a few times. J is TRBJ1-2 and V is TRBV29-1, with 8 bases lining up with TRBD1. The germline CDR1 and CDR2 sequences are SQVTM and ANQGSEA. J lost 2 bases, V lost 4 bases, and 3 bases had no gene match. The CDR3 totals 13 residues. CDR3 loop: CSVVDRENYGYTF. CDR3 nucleotide sequence: TGCAGCGTTGTGGACAGGGAAAACTATGGCTACACCTTC.

CDR3 DNA: TGCGCCAGCAGCGAGGCTAGCCATTACCAAGAGACCCAGTACTTC. Amino acids: CASSEASHYQETQYF. This chain uses TRBV5-1 with TRBJ2-5, with D perhaps TRBD2 (5 bases). The CDR3 loop spans 15 amino acids. The V end was cut by 4 bases, the J end by 0 bases, with 13 bases between. In germline, CDR1 is SGHRS, CDR2 YFSETQ.

This clonotype was seen repeatedly, ten times or more. The chain is built from TRBV10-3 and TRBJ2-4; 7 bases match TRBD2. Germline CDR1 is ENHRY and CDR2 is SYGVKD. V lost 3 bases and J lost 6; bases outside the gene matches: 8. The CDR3 totals 15 residues. Here the CDR3 DNA reads TGTGCCATCAGTGAAAGTGCGGGAGTCGGAAACATTCAGTACTTC. It encodes CAISESAGVGNIQYF.

The CDR3 coding sequence is TGCAGTGTGGTTCTAGCGGGACCCATTGGCACAGATACGCAGTATTTT. It translates to CSVVLAGPIGTDTQYF. The gene calls are TRBV20-1 and TRBJ2-3; 9 nucleotides match TRBD2. The trim removed 7 bases at V and 1 base at J, leaving 12 bases unmatched. Looked up from germline, CDR1 is DFQATT and CDR2 is SNEGSKA (reference sequence). There are 16 residues in the CDR3.

The chain carries TRBV6-5 and TRBJ2-5; TRBD1 might be the D (5 bases). The DNA end is a closer match to TRBJ2-1, so the J assignment may be wrong. The V gene's germline CDR1 is MNHEY and CDR2 SVGAGI. This CDR3 is built from 14 residues. CDR3 region: CASSYGSGRAEQFF. CDR3 DNA: TGTGCCAGCAGTTACGGCTCGGGCAGGGCTGAGCAGTTCTTC.

The chain links TRBV12-3 or TRBV12-4 to TRBJ2-5; 9 bases are a match to TRBD2. CDR3 size: 15 residues. V was clipped by 6 bases and J by 2 bases; unmatched bases: 7. In nucleotides, the CDR3 is TGTGCCAGCAGACCCTCTAGCGGGGAACAAGAGACCCAGTACTTC. Translation gives CASRPSSGEQETQYF.

With respect to this clonotype: An end of the junction differs from the germline gene, which may be a read error. V gene TRBV24-1 combines with J gene TRBJ2-1; TRBD2 might be the D (7 bases). Germline V gene lookup returns CDR1 KGHDR and CDR2 SFDVKD. This CDR3 has 15 residues. CDR3 nucleotide sequence: TGTGCCACCAGGGCCCGGGGGGCAAGCTACAATGAGCGGTTCTTC. This sequence encodes CATRARGASYNERFF.

V usage is TRBV20-1 and J usage is TRBJ1-3; 8 bases are a match to TRBD1. In germline, CDR1 is DFQATT, CDR2 SNEGSKA (reference sequence). The CDR3 runs 14 residues. The V segment lost 6 bases and the J segment 5 bases; nucleotides outside the gene matches: 9. In nucleotides, the CDR3 is TGCAGTGCAAAACACCAGGGGGCTCGAAACACCATATATTTT. It is translated as CSAKHQGARNTIYF.

This clonotype was seen a few times. The chain links TRBV20-1 to TRBJ2-5; possibly TRBD1 for D (6 bases). CDR3 size: 14 residues. Germline CDR1 and CDR2: DFQATT and SNEGSKA (reference sequence). V was shortened by 4 bases and J by 1 base, with 13 bases between the two germline ends. The CDR3 region has the DNA TGCAGTGCTACCCCGGGACATAGCCAAGAGACCCAGTACTTC. Protein: CSATPGHSQETQYF.

With regard to this clonotype: A junction boundary mismatches the germline segment, possibly from a read error. The chain uses TRBV18 and TRBJ1-2; 7 bases align to TRBD1. CDR1 is KGHSH and CDR2 is LQKENI in the germline V gene. This CDR3 is built from 13 residues. The chain's CDR3 is CASSPDRSEGCTF. CDR3 coding DNA: TGTGCCAGCTCACCGGACAGGTCGGAGGGCTGCACCTTC.

This chain uses TRBV28 with TRBJ2-4, with D perhaps TRBD1 or TRBD2 (5 bases each). The V end lost 6 bases, the J end lost 0 bases, and 12 bases lay between the germline ends. Germline V gene lookup returns CDR1 MDHEN and CDR2 SYDVKM. The CDR3 consists of 15 residues. The chain's CDR3 is CASRGTRAAKNIQYF. The CDR3 nucleotides are TGTGCCAGCAGAGGGACGCGAGCAGCCAAAAACATTCAGTACTTC.

The chain is built from TRBV6-5 and TRBJ1-1; 7 nucleotides agree with TRBD1. CDR1 and CDR2 from the germline V gene are MNHEY and SVGAGI. The V and J ends lost 2 bases and 8 bases, in that order; junction bases with no gene match: 17. CDR3 size: 17 residues. CDR3 sequence reads: CASSYRKGQSRRVEAFF. The DNA for the CDR3 is TGTGCCAGCAGTTACCGAAAGGGACAGTCAAGACGTGTGGAAGCTTTCTTT.

With respect to this clonotype: A much bigger clone sits one base away, suggesting this may be a read error. This sequence joins TRBV13 and TRBJ2-1; 8 bases line up with TRBD2. Germline V CDR1 and CDR2: PRHDT, FYEKMQ (reference sequence). Trimming took 3 bases from V and 1 from J; bases not matched to a gene: 14. CDR3 length: 19 residues. As DNA, the CDR3 is TGTGCCAGCAGCTTGTGGGCGGGAGGATCGTCGAAGTCCTACAATGAGCAGTTCTTC. Amino acid sequence: CASSLWAGGSSKSYNEQFF.

This clonotype occurred a few times. This chain connects TRBV3-1 to TRBJ2-1; D is undetermined. Germline-derived CDR1 and CDR2 are LGHDT and YNNKEL (reference sequence). The length of the CDR3 is 15 residues. V shed 0 bases and J shed 4 bases, with 10 bases lying between them. CDR3 residues: CASSQDAARYNEQFF. CDR3 coding DNA: TGTGCCAGCAGCCAAGACGCGGCCCGATACAATGAGCAGTTCTTC.